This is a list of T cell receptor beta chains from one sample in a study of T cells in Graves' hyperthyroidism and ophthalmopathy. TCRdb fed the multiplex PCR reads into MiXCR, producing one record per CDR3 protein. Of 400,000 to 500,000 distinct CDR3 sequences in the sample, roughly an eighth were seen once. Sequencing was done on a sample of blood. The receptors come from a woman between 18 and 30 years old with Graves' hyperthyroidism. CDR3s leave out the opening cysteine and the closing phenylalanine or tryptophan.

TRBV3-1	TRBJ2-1	ASSLSGQGANEQF
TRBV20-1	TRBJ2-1	SATRRAGYVDNEQF
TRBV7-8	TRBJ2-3	ASSLAHQANTDTQY
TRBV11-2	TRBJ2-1	ASSSSGAEYNEQF
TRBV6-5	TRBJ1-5	ASSYSLPSSNQPQH
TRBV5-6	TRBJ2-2	ASSLGPNAGELF
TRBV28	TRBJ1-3	ASSLRAGGKENTIY
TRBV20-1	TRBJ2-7	SATDRGRAPYREQY
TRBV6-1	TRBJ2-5	ASSELAGGSETQY
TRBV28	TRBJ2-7	ASSRGIPYEQY
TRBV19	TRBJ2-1	ASSILAGGPGEQF
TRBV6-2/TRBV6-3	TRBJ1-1	ASSYGRLGTEAF
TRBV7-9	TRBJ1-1	ASSLKPGQRNTEAF
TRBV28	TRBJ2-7	ASSGGSDVEQY
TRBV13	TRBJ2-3	ASSGPQGLLTDTQY
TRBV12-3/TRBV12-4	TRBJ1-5	ASSLGGVYSNQPQH
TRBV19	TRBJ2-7	ASSIGLLLEQY
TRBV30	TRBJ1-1	AWGNSNTEAF
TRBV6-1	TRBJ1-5	ASNLDRNNQPQH
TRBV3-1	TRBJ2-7	ASSQRGEQY
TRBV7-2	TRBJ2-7	ASSLVQGEAYEQY
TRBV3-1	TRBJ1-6	ASETGQPNSPLH
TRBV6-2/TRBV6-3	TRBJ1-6	AGRDREHSPLH
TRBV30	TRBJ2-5	AWSGLGTPGETQY
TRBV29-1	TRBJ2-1	SVGEGVGEQF
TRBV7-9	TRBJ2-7	ASSLGGTSAEQY
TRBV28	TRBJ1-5	ATYPSGHSPYSNQPQH
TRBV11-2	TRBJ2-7	ASSSQWGDREQY
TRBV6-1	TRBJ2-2	ASSQPAGVFGELF
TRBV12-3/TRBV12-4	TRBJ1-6	ASSLTGLNSPLH
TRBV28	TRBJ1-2	ASSTTGGGVYGYT
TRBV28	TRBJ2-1	ASSSPTLPTTEQF
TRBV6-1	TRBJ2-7	ASRVARGSYEQY
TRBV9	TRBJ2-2	ASSSREGNTGELF
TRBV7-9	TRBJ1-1	ASIGDSLNTEAF
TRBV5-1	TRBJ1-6	ASSFSGGDSPLH
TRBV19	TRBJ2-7	ASSMRGESYEQY
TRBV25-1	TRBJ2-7	GRGPVRYEQY
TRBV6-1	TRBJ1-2	ASRLDSNANYGYT
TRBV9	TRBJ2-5	ASSVGGAGVETQY
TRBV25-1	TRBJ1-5	ASSEQGGGQPQH
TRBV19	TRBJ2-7	ASSMEGSEQY
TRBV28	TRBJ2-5	ASSFRRQSDYDFQETQY
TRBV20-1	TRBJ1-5	SASSTSNQPQH
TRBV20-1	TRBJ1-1	RAYRGFTEAF
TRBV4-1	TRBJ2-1	ASSQDRPGAARF
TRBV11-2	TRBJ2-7	ASSLDRPLNEQY
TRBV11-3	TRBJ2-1	ASSLLQAINEQF
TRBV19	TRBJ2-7	ATSIWGGADEQY
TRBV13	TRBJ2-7	ASSFGQDTYEQY
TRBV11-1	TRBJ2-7	ASSATSGKLNYEQY